This T cell receptor (beta chain) derives from a study of siplizumab effects on memory and regulatory T cells. TCRdb keeps only in-frame clones here, not all; method: immunoSEQ multiplex PCR. Among nearly 85,000 clones, about 87% were seen once, and the ten largest hold about 1.4%. Sequencing used Tregs sorted from blood. The receptor's source is a human donor in good health.

CDR3 protein: CASSWLAQETQYF. In DNA, the CDR3 is TGTGCCAGCTCATGGCTAGCCCAAGAGACCCAGTACTTC. The rearrangement joins TRBV18 to TRBJ2-5, with D possibly being TRBD2 (5 bases). Trimming took 5 bases from V and 1 from J, leaving 8 bases between them. CDR1 is KGHSH and CDR2 is LQKENI in the germline V gene. The CDR3 is 13 residues long.